This TCR beta chain was documented in a study of cytomegalovirus exposure and HLA in healthy donors. Study-level findings and limits: Per published accounts, TCR beta sequences correctly predicted the HLA-A and HLA-B alleles of most subjects.

With regard to this clone: Its specificity is unknown.

The PCR contained 60 Vbeta and 13 Jbeta primers. Data came from immunoSEQ multiplex PCR; TCRdb stores just in-frame clones and leaves some out. The data contain around 100,000 clones, 76% of them singletons. V lost 6 bases, J lost 2 bases, and 6 bases stayed unmatched. The CDR3 sequence is 15 residues long. The V gene's germline CDR1 is LNHDA and CDR2 SQIVND (reference sequence). The chain carries TRBV19 and TRBJ1-5, with 8 positions matching TRBD1. The material sequenced was PBMCs. The clonotype comes from a woman aged 18 to 35 in good health and CMV-seropositive. This chain's CDR3 is CASSEQGGGNQPQHF. The CDR3 coding sequence is TGTGCCAGTAGCGAACAGGGGGGAGGCAATCAGCCCCAGCATTTT.